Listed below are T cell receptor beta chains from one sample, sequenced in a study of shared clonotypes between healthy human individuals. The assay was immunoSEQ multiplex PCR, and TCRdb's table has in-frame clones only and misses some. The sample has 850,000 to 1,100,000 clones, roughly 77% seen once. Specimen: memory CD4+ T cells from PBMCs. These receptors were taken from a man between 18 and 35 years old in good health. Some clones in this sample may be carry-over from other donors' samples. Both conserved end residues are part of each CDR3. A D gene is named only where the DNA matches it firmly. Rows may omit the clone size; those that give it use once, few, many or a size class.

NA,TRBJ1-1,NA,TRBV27,CASSLRRQDKTEAFF,TGTGCCAGCAGCCTCCGGCGGCAGGACAAAACTGAAGCTTTCTTT
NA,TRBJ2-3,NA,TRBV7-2,CASSFHREDTQYF,TGTGCCAGCAGCTTCCACAGGGAAGATACGCAGTATTTT
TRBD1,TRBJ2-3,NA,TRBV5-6,CASSWTGTNTDTQYF,TGTGCCAGCAGCTGGACAGGGACGAACACAGATACGCAGTATTTT
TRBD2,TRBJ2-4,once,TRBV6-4,CASSFPPIAGVTKNIQYF,TGTGCCAGCAGTTTCCCTCCTATAGCGGGAGTAACCAAAAACATTCAGTACTTC
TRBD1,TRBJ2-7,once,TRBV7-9,CASTPGVQGLVKNF,TGTGCCAGCACCCCCGGGGTACAGGGGCTTGTTAAGAACTTC
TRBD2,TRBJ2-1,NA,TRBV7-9,CASSFTSGDEQFF,TGTGCCAGCAGCTTCACTAGCGGCGATGAGCAGTTCTTC
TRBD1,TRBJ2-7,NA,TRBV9,CASSTGTGVREQYF,TGTGCCAGCAGCACCGGGACAGGGGTTCGAGAGCAGTACTTC
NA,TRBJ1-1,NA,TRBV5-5,CASSLEYRLNTEAFF,TGTGCCAGCAGCTTGGAATACAGGTTGAACACTGAAGCTTTCTTT
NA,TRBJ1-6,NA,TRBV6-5,CASSLSGYNSPLHF,TGTGCCAGCAGCCTGTCTGGGTATAATTCACCCCTCCACTTT
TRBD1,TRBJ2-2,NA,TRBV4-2,CASSHGTGDTGELFF,TGTGCCAGCAGCCACGGGACAGGGGATACCGGGGAGCTGTTTTTT
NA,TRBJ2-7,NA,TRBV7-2,CASSLYSAATTYEQYF,TGTGCCAGCAGCTTGTACTCTGCGGCGACCACCTACGAGCAGTACTTC